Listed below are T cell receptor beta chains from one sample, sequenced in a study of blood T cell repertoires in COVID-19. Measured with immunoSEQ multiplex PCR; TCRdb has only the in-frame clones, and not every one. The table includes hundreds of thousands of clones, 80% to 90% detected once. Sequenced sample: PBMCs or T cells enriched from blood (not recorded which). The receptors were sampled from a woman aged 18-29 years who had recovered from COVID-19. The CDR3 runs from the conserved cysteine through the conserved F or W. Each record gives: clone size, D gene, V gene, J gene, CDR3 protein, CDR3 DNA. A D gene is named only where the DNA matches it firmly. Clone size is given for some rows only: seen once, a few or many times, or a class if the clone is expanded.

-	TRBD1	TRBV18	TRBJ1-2	CASSQTWDRDGYTF	TGTGCCAGCTCACAAACCTGGGACAGGGATGGCTACACCTTC
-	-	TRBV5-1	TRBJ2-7	CASSTLAGSREQYF	TGCGCCAGCAGCACATTGGCGGGGAGTCGCGAGCAGTACTTC
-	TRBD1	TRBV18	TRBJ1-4	CASSLTGGNEKLFF	TGTGCCAGCTCTTTGACAGGGGGGAATGAAAAACTGTTTTTT
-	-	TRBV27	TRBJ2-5	CASSYFGSRETQYF	TGTGCCAGCAGTTATTTCGGGAGTAGGGAGACCCAGTACTTC
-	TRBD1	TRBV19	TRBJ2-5	CASSMGDRDLETQYF	TGTGCCAGTAGTATGGGGGACAGGGACTTGGAGACCCAGTACTTC
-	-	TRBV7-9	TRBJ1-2	CASSLDTGHRGYTF	TGTGCCAGCAGTCTGGACACTGGACATCGGGGCTACACCTTC
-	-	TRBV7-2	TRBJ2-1	CASSAQGSSYNEQFF	TGTGCCAGCAGCGCACAGGGAAGCTCCTACAATGAGCAGTTCTTC
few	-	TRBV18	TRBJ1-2	CASSPTGGQDGYTF	TGTGCCAGCTCACCTACGGGGGGTCAGGATGGCTACACCTTC
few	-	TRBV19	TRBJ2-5	CASSRTGSGFQETQYF	TGTGCCAGTAGTCGTACAGGGTCTGGGTTCCAAGAGACCCAGTACTTC
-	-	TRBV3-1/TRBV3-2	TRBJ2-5	CASSQDLGHRLETQYF	TGTGCCAGCAGCCAAGATCTGGGACACCGCTTAGAGACCCAGTACTTC
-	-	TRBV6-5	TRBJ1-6	CASSYLQELNSPLHF	TGTGCCAGCAGTTACCTCCAGGAACTTAATTCACCCCTCCACTTT
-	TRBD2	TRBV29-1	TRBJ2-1	CSLEGGLAVYNEQFF	TGCAGCCTTGAAGGGGGACTAGCGGTTTACAATGAGCAGTTCTTC
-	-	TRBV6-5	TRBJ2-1	CASSLTAWSYNEQFF	TGTGCCAGCAGTCTAACTGCGTGGTCCTACAATGAGCAGTTCTTC
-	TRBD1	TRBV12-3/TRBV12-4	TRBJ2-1	CASSLTGVNEQFF	TGTGCCAGCAGTCTTACAGGGGTTAATGAGCAGTTCTTC
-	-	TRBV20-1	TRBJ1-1	CSARDEVEAFF	TGCAGTGCTAGAGACGAGGTTGAAGCTTTCTTT
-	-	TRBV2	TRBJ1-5	CASSESAYSNQPQHF	TGTGCCAGCAGTGAATCAGCGTATAGCAATCAGCCCCAGCATTTT
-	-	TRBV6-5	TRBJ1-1	CASSPTKTGATEAFF	TGTGCCAGCAGTCCTACAAAGACAGGCGCCACTGAAGCTTTCTTT
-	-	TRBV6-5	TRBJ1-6	CASSLLGNSPLHF	TGTGCCAGCAGTCTGTTGGGCAATTCACCCCTCCACTTT
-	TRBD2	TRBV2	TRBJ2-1	CASSLRLAGGPDEQFF	TGTGCCAGCAGTCTGAGACTAGCGGGGGGGCCGGATGAGCAGTTCTTC
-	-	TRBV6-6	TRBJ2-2	CASSYSAGRETGELFF	TGTGCCAGCAGTTACTCGGCAGGGCGGGAAACCGGGGAGCTGTTTTTT
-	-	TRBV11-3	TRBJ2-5	CASSSSPRETQYF	TGTGCCAGCAGCTCCTCCCCGCGGGAGACCCAGTACTTC
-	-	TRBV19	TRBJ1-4	CASSIGQTNEKLFF	TGTGCCAGTAGTATTGGTCAGACAAATGAAAAACTGTTTTTT
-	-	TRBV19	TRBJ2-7	CASSTSAYEQYF	TGTGCCAGTAGTACGTCCGCCTACGAGCAGTACTTC
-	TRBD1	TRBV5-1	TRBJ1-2	CASRRDSPYGYTF	TGCGCCAGCCGTAGGGACAGTCCCTATGGCTACACCTTC
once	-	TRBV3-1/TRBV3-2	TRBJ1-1	CASSKKGDTEAFF	TGTGCCAGCAGTAAAAAGGGGGACACTGAAGCTTTCTTT
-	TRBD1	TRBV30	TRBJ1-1	CAWDRVNTEAFF	TGTGCCTGGGACAGGGTGAACACTGAAGCTTTCTTT
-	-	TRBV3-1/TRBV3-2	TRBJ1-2	CASSQDGRGLGYTF	TGTGCCAGCAGCCAAGATGGGCGGGGACTTGGCTACACCTTC